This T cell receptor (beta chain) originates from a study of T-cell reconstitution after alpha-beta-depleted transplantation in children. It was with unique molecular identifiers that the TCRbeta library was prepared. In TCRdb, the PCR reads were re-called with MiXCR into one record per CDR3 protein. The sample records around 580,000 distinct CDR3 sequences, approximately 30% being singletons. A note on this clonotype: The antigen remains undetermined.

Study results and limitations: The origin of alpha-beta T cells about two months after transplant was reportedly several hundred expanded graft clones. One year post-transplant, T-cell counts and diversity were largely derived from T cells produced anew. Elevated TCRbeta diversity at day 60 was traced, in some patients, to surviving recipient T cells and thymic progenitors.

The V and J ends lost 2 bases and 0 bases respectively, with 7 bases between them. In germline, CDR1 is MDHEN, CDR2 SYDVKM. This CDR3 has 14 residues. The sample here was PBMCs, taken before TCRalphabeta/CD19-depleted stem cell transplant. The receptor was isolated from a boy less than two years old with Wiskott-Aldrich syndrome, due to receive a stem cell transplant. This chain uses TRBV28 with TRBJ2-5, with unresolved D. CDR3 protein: CASSLLLNQETQYF. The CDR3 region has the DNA TGTGCCAGCAGTTTACTTCTAAACCAAGAGACCCAGTACTTC.